This T cell receptor beta chain stems from a study of regulatory T cells in long-lasting Graves disease. Trimming removed 8 bases at V and 5 bases at J, with 18 bases between. The CDR3 runs 13 residues. Germline lookup yields CDR1 SQVTM and CDR2 ANQGSEA. Sequencing libraries for TCR beta were prepared with iRepertoire HTBI primers and Arm-PCR of CDR3 regions. TCRdb used MiXCR to reprocess the multiplex PCR reads, holding one entry per CDR3 protein. The sample consists of roughly 610,000 distinct CDR3 sequences, 16% of them appearing once. This clonotype was detected a few times. Time point described: newly diagnosed GD, antithyroid drugs for less than 3 months. Researchers made the TCR library from RNA that was extracted from PBMCs. This sample was also put to use in a study of T cells in Graves' hyperthyroidism and ophthalmopathy.

The receptor was derived from a man younger than 35 with Graves disease. The rearrangement uses TRBV29-1 and TRBJ1-2, with TRBD1 as a possible D gene (5 bases). This specimen consisted of peripheral blood mononuclear cells (PBMCs), obtained at new diagnosis, from a patient treated with antithyroid drugs. The CDR3 spells CSTVEGKPYGYTF. The CDR3, as DNA: TGCAGCACCGTCGAGGGGAAACCTTATGGCTACACCTTC.